This T cell receptor (beta chain) was retrieved from a study of blood T cell repertoires in COVID-19 (TCRdb year 2020). In the study overall: Collaborator samples came from the United States, Italy and Spain and covered acute and convalescent phases of COVID-19. The material from the prospective study consisted of cDNA or gDNA derived from T cells, B-cell-depleted T cells, or PBMCs. The dataset comprised deeply sampled blood TCRbeta repertoires from subjects exposed to, actively infected with, or recovered from COVID-19. Where available, HLA class I and class II types were taken from metadata supplied by the sample provider and were not determined by assay-based typing. The sample metadata nearly always contained a de-identified subject ID, COVID-19 status, age in years and sex. Samples were obtained from the ongoing ImmuneRACE study (first 160 participants) and from some 1,200 subjects provided by 6 global collaborators. The repertoires were made available in a free public database intended to serve as a resource for research on the immune response to SARS-CoV-2.

Paper-wide results and their limitations: Clinical and demographic metadata were provided uncurated, with the amount varying by source and participant.

TCRbeta CDR3 regions were amplified from genomic DNA using the immunoSEQ Assay, a bias-controlled multiplex PCR. Per the original workflow: The number of nucleated cells in each sample was estimated from the amplification of reference gene primers within the assay. Sequence reads were collapsed and filtered to measure the absolute abundance of every unique TCRbeta CDR3 rearrangement. For each sample, productive Simpson clonality was calculated by taking the square root of Simpson's diversity index across productive rearrangements. The table was pulled from immuneACCESS by TCRdb, which kept in-frame rearrangements only. Such tables lose some clones; where checked, under half of the loss comes from unresolved V genes, and the rest has no known cause. Clone size and V and J calls were adopted from that table, with D and trimming inferred from the DNA. Here the sample has 250,000 or so clones; 70% to 90% occur a single time. More than 10% of the sample goes to the ten largest clones.

CDR1 and CDR2 are read off the germline V gene (reference sequence) as LNHDA and SQIVND. At the junction V is shortened by 5 bases and J by 3 bases; bases outside the gene matches: 1. The CDR3, cysteine through phenylalanine, is 15 amino acids long. The entry retains the CDR3 DNA only, 45 bases that are in frame from base 1. Enrolling through a virtual design, the prospective study's participants ranged in age from about 18 to 89 years and lived across approximately 25 United States geographic areas. To assign participants to cohorts, the prospective study relied on clinical history that participants themselves reported in a screening survey and a study questionnaire. ImmuneRACE Cohort 3 recovered participants were defined by two consecutive negative NP/OP PCR tests, healthcare professional clearance, or symptom resolution. Each participant in the prospective study had whole blood, serum and a nasopharyngeal or oropharyngeal swab collected by mobile phlebotomists. Over a roughly 2-month period, participants in the prospective study had the option of providing additional blood draws and questionnaires. Prospective study blood samples were shipped either frozen or at room temperature before DNA extraction.

Concerning this clone itself: Its binding antigen is unknown. No base quality values were provided; no much bigger clone lies one nucleotide off.

The rearrangement combines TRBV19 with TRBJ2-1; TRBD2 matches 13 bases in the middle. This receptor was taken from a young man who had recovered from COVID-19. The sample consisted of PBMCs or T cells enriched from blood (not recorded which). Read as DNA, the sequence is TGTGCCAGTAGTCGGACTAGCGGGAGCTACAATGAGCAGTTCTTC. This encodes CASSRTSGSYNEQFF.